Shown below are 13 T cell receptor beta chains from a single sample sequenced in a study of molecular identifiers for immune sequencing clone quantification. TCRdb redid the calling of the PCR reads with MiXCR, one entry per CDR3 protein. The profile covers about 640,000 distinct CDR3 sequences, with 20% appearing a single time and roughly 0.83% taken by the ten largest. Sequencing was carried out using naive CD8+ T cells from blood, with Jurkat cell RNA spiked in. Documented subset: FACS-sorted CD8+CD4-CCR7+CD45RA+ naive T cells. These receptors all stem from a human donor in good health. Some libraries in this study had Jurkat cell RNA spiked in.

A few counts support this clonotype. The chain combines TRBV4-1 with TRBJ1-3; 8 nucleotides match TRBD1. Losses at the gene ends were 3 bases for V and 4 bases for J; bases not matched to a gene: 2. Germline V gene sequence: CDR1 MGHRA, CDR2 YSYEKL. CDR3 size: 14 residues. The CDR3 is CASSHGTGGNTIYF. CDR3 nucleotides: TGCGCCAGCAGCCACGGGACAGGCGGAAACACCATATATTTT.

Note on this clonotype: Just one base apart from a much larger clone, this may be a read error. V gene TRBV12-3 or TRBV12-4 combines with J gene TRBJ2-2; D unclear. This CDR3 comprises 13 residues. V was pared by 11 bases and J by 5 bases, with 15 bases between. CDR3 in DNA: TGTGCCGGCACCTTTGTAAAGACCGGGGAGCTGTTTTTT. It yields the protein CAGTFVKTGELFF.

Many counts were recorded for this clonotype. The chain joins TRBV4-1 to TRBJ1-3; D call uncertain. V was clipped by 1 base and J by 0 bases, with 1 base between them. CDR3 length: 13 amino acids. In germline, CDR1 is MGHRA, CDR2 YSYEKL. For the CDR3, the DNA is TGCGCCAGCAGCCAAGTCTCTGGAAACACCATATATTTT. It yields the protein CASSQVSGNTIYF.

This clonotype was seen ten or more times. The chain joins TRBV7-9 to TRBJ1-4, with D possibly TRBD1 on 5 matching bases. The V gene's germline CDR1 is SEHNR and CDR2 FQNEAQ (reference sequence). V lost 4 bases and J 8 bases, leaving 20 bases between the germline ends. This CDR3 is built from 16 residues. DNA for the CDR3: TGTGCCAGCAGCTCCGCCGCCCGGGACGGACCGGAAAAACTGTTTTTT. Its translation is CASSSAARDGPEKLFF.

The chain uses TRBV3-1 and TRBJ2-7; 7 nucleotides agree with TRBD1. Germline-derived CDR1 and CDR2 are LGHDT and YNNKEL (reference sequence). The CDR3 loop spans 15 amino acids. Trimming took 1 base from V and 4 from J; bases not matched to a gene: 7. CDR3 nucleotide sequence: TGTGCCAGCAGCCAAGTACAGGGGTTCGGGTACGAGCAGTACTTC. Protein sequence: CASSQVQGFGYEQYF.

This clonotype was detected many times. J is TRBJ1-2 and V is TRBV9; D might be TRBD1 (5 bases). Trimming took 7 bases from V and 3 from J, leaving 19 bases between them. Germline CDR1 reads SGDLS; CDR2 reads YYNGEE. This CDR3 comprises 15 residues. The DNA of the CDR3 is TGTGCCAGCGCTCCCATAGGGGCAGGGCACTATGGCTACACCTTC. It translates to CASAPIGAGHYGYTF.

Note on this clonotype: A single base separates this from a much larger clone, so it may be a read error. V and J are TRBV6-5 and TRBJ2-2, with D possibly matching TRBD2 (6 bases). There are 14 residues in the CDR3. The V gene's germline CDR1 is MNHEY and CDR2 SVGAGI. CDR3 DNA: TGTGCCAGCAGTCTAGCGAGCAACACCGGGGAGCTGGTTTTT. The encoded protein is CASSLASNTGELVF.

This clonotype occurred many times. The chain recombines TRBV28 with TRBJ2-7; D may be TRBD1 (6 bases). Germline CDR1 MDHEN, CDR2 SYDVKM. The V end was cut by 7 bases, the J end by 2 bases, with 12 bases between. The CDR3 spans 13 residues. The CDR3 DNA reads TGTGCCAGCATGCTCGCAGGGGCCTACGAGCAGTACTTC. This translates into CASMLAGAYEQYF.

This clonotype has a count of ten or more. The V gene is TRBV29-1, the J gene TRBJ2-7; D gene uncertain. The CDR3 extends over 12 amino acids. Looked up from germline, CDR1 is SQVTM and CDR2 is ANQGSEA. Trimming cost V 7 bases and J 2 bases, with 12 bases left between them. The CDR3 DNA sequence: TGCAGCGCCCTCCTAGATACCTACGAGCAGTACTTC. This gives the protein CSALLDTYEQYF.

J is TRBJ2-7 and V is TRBV19; 7 nucleotides agree with TRBD1. The CDR3 is made up of 12 amino acids. CDR1 and CDR2 from the germline V gene are LNHDA and SQIVND (reference sequence). Trimming removed 7 bases from V and 5 bases from J; junction bases left unmatched: 5. Here the CDR3 reads CASKQGSNEQYF. CDR3 sequence (DNA): TGTGCCAGTAAACAGGGGTCTAACGAGCAGTACTTC.

This clonotype occurred a few times. J is TRBJ2-7 and V is TRBV13; 9 nucleotides align to TRBD2. The germline CDR1 and CDR2 sequences are PRHDT and FYEKMQ (reference sequence). With 3 bases clipped from V and 4 bases from J, the junction kept 16 bases outside the gene matches. There are 18 residues in the CDR3. The CDR3 reads CASSLTGGRGRAFYEQYF. The CDR3 DNA sequence: TGTGCCAGCAGCTTGACTGGCGGCCGCGGGAGGGCCTTTTACGAGCAGTACTTC. Using reference TRBV13 and TRBJ2-7 for the parts outside the CDR3, the full variable domain is AAGVIQSPRHLIKEKRETATLKCYPIPRHDTVYWYQQGPGQDPQFLISFYEKMQSDKGSIPDRFSAQQFSDYHSELNMSSLELGDSALYFCASSLTGGRGRAFYEQYFGPGTRLTVT.

In its sample, this clonotype was seen many times. This chain joins TRBV7-2 and TRBJ2-3; D perhaps matches TRBD2 (5 bases). This CDR3 contains 14 residues. Trimming cost V 2 bases and J 6 bases, with 12 bases left between them. CDR1 is SGHTA and CDR2 is FQGNSA in the germline V gene. CDR3 coding DNA: TGTGCCAGCAGCTTATTTCTCGGGGAGGATACGCAGTATTTT. Translated: CASSLFLGEDTQYF.

This clonotype has a count of ten or more. The CDR3 region has the DNA TGTGCCAGCAGCTTACGGGACAGGGTTGATGGCTACACCTTC. Translating it yields CASSLRDRVDGYTF. The V call is TRBV11-2, the J call TRBJ1-2; 9 bases line up with TRBD1. The germline V gene encodes CDR1 SGHAT and CDR2 FQNNGV. The trim removed 2 bases at V and 6 bases at J, leaving 4 bases unmatched. This CDR3 comprises 14 residues. The variable domain in full, with the rest retrieved from reference TRBV11-2 and TRBJ1-2, is EAGVAQSPRYKIIEKRQSVAFWCNPISGHATLYWYQQILGQGPKLLIQFQNNGVVDDSQLPKDRFSAERLKGVDSTLKIQPAKLEDSAVYLCASSLRDRVDGYTFGSGTRLTVV.